The sequence of this T cell receptor (beta chain) was determined in a study of T cell changes during pregnancy in multiple sclerosis. Here immunoSEQ multiplex PCR was the method, and the copy in TCRdb shows in-frame clones only, minus some. This sample has 90,000 or so clones, with roughly 90% found just once. The CDR3 covers 16 residues. The junction had 8 bases not matched to a gene; V was cut back by 3 bases and J by 3 bases. Germline loops: CDR1 MDHEN, CDR2 SYDVKM. The sequence derives from a female donor with multiple sclerosis, enrolled in a pregnancy study. The V and J genes are TRBV28 and TRBJ1-2; 9 bases fit TRBD1. Material: peripheral blood, obtained in the first trimester of pregnancy. The CDR3 bases are TGTGCCAGCAGTTTTAACAGGGGGCCTTGGTACTATGGCTACACCTTC. Amino acid sequence: CASSFNRGPWYYGYTF.